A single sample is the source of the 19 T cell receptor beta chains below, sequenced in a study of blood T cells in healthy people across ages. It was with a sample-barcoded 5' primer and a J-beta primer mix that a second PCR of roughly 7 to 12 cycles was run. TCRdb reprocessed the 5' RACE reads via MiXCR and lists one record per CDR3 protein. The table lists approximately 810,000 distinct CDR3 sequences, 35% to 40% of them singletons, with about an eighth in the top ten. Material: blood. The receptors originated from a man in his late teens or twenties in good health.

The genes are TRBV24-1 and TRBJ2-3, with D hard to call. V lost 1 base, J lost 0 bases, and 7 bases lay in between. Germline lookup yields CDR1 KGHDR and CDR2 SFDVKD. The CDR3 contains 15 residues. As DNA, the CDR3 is TGTGCCACCAGTGATTTACACGGCAGCACAGATACGCAGTATTTT. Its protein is CATSDLHGSTDTQYF.

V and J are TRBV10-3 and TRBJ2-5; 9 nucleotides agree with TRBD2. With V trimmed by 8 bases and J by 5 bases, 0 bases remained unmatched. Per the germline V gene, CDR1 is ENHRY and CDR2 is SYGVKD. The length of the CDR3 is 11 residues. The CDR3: CAIGTSETQYF. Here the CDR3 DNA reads TGTGCCATCGGGACTAGCGAGACCCAGTACTTC.

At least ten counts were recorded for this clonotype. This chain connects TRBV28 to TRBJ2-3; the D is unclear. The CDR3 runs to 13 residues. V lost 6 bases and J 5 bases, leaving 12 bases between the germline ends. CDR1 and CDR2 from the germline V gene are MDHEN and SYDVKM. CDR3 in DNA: TGTGCCAGCAGCGGAACCCGCGGAGATACGCAGTATTTT. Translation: CASSGTRGDTQYF. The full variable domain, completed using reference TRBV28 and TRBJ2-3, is DVKVTQSSRYLVKRTGEKVFLECVQDMDHENMFWYRQDPGLGLRLIYFSYDVKMKEKGDIPEGYSVSREKKERFSLILESASTNQTSMYLCASSGTRGDTQYFGPGTRLTVL.

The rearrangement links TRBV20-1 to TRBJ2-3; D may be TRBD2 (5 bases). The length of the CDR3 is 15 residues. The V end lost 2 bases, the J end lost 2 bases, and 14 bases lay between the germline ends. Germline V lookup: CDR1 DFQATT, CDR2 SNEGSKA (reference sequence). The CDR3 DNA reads TGCAGTGCTAGATCGGACTCGCAAATCACAGATACGCAGTATTTT. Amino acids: CSARSDSQITDTQYF.

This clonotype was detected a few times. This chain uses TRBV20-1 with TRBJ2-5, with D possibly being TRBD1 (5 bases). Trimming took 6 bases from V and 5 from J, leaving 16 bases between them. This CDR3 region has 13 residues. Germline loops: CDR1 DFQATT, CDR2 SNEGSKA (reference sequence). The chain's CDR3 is CSAQQIGVETQYF. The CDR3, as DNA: TGCAGTGCCCAGCAGATAGGGGTGGAGACCCAGTACTTC.

CDR3 in amino acids: CASSRSQEELFF. The CDR3 nucleotides are TGCGCCAGCTCCCGGTCCCAAGAGGAGCTGTTTTTT. The chain links TRBV5-1 to TRBJ2-2; no clear D. Trimming removed 7 bases from V and 10 bases from J, with 14 bases in between. This CDR3 contains 12 residues. The V gene's germline CDR1 is SGHRS and CDR2 YFSETQ.

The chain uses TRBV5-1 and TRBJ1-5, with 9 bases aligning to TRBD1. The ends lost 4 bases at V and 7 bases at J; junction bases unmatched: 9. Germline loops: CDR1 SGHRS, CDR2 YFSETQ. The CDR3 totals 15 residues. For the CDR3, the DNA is TGCGCCAGCAGCCCGACCGGGACAGGGTACCAGCCCCAGCATTTT. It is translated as CASSPTGTGYQPQHF.

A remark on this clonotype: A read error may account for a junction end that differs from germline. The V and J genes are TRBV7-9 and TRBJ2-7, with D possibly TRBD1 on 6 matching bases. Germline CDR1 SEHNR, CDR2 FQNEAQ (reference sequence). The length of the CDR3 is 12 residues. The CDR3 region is CTSSVGGYEQYF. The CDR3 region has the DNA TGTACCAGCAGCGTAGGGGGCTACGAGCAGTACTTC.

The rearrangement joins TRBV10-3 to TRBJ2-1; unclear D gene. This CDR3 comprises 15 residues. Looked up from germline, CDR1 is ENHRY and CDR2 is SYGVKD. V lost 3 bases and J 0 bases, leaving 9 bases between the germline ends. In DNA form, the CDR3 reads TGTGCCATCAGTGAACAGCCAACCTCCTACAATGAGCAGTTCTTC. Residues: CAISEQPTSYNEQFF.

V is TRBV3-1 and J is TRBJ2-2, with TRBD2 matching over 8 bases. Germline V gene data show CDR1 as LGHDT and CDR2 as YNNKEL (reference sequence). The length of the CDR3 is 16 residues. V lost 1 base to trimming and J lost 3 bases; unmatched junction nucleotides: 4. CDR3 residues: CASSQATSGYTGELFF. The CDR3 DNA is TGTGCCAGCAGCCAAGCAACTAGCGGTTACACCGGGGAGCTGTTTTTT.

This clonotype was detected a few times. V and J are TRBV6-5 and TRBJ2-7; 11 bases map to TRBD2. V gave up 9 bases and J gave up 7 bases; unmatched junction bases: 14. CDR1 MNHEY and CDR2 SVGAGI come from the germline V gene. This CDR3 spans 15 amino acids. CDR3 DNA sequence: TGTGCCAGTTCCGCGACTAGCGGGGAGTACAATGAGCAGTACTTC. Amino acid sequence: CASSATSGEYNEQYF.

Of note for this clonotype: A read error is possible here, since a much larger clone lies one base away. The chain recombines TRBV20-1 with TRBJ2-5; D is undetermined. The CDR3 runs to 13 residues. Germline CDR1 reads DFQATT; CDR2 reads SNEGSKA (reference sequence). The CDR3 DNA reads TGCAGTGCTAGAGATTCCAGGCAAGAGACCCGGTACTTC. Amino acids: CSARDSRQETRYF.

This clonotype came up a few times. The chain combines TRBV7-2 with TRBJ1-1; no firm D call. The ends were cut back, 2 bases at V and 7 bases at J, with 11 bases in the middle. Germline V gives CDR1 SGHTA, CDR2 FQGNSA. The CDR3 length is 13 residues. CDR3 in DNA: TGTGCCAGCAGCTTACAGTCCCGCGATGAAGCTTTCTTT. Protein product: CASSLQSRDEAFF. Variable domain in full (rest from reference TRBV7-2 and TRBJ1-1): GAGVSQSPSNKVTEKGKDVELRCDPISGHTALYWYRQSLGQGLEFLIYFQGNSAPDKSGLPSDRFSAERTGGSVSTLTIQRTQQEDSAVYLCASSLQSRDEAFFGQGTRLTVV.

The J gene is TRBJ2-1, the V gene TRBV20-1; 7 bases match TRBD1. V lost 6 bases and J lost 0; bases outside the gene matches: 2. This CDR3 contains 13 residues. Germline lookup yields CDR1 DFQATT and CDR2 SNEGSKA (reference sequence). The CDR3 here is CSAQGSSYNEQFF. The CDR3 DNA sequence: TGCAGTGCACAGGGGAGCTCCTACAATGAGCAGTTCTTC.

Here the CDR3 DNA reads TGCGCCAGCAGCCCGCATGACGGTGGGGAATACGCCGGGGAGCTGTTTTTT. It yields the protein CASSPHDGGEYAGELFF. The genes are TRBV4-3 and TRBJ2-2; D not certain. V lost 4 bases to trimming and J lost 6 bases, with 21 bases between them. Germline assignment: CDR1 LGHNA and CDR2 YSLEER. The CDR3 runs to 17 residues.

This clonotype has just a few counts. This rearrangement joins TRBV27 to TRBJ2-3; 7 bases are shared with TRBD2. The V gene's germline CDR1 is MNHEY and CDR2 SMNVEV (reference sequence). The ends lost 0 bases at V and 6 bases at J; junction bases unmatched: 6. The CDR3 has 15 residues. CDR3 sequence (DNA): TGTGCCAGCAGTTTATCTCGGACTAGTAAGGATACGCAGTATTTT. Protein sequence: CASSLSRTSKDTQYF.

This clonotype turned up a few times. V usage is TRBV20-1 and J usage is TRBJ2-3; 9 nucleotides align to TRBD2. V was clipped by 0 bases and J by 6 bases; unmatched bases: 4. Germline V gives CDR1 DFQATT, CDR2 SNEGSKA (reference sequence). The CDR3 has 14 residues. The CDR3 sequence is CSAREGGGADTQYF. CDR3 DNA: TGCAGTGCTAGAGAGGGCGGGGGGGCGGATACGCAGTATTTT.

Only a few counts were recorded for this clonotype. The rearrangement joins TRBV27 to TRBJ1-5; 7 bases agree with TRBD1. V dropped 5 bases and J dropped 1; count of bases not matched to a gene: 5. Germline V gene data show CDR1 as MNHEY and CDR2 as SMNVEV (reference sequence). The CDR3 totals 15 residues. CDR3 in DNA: TGTGCCAGCAGTGTACAGGGGAGGAGCAATCAGCCCCAGCATTTT. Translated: CASSVQGRSNQPQHF.

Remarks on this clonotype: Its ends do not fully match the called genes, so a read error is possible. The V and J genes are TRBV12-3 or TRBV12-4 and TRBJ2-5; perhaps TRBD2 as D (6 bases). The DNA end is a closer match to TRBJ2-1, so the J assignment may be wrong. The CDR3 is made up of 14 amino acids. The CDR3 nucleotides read TGCGCCAGCAGTTTGGGGAGGAGGAGGGAGACCCAGTTCTTC. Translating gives CASSLGRRRETQFF.